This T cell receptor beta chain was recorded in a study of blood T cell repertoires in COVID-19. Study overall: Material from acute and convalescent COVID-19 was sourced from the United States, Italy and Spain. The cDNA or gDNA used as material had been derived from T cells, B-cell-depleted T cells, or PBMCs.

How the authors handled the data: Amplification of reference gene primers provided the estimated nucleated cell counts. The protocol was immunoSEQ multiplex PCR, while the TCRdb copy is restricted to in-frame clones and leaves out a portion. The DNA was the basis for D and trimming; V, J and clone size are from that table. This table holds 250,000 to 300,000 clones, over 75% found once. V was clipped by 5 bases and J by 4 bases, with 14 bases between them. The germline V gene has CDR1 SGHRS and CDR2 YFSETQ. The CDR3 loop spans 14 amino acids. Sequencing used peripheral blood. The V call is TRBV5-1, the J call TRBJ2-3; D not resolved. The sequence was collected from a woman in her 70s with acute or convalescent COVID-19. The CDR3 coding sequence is TGCGCCAGCAGGCAACTATGGTTGGCAGATACGCAGTATTTT. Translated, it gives CASRQLWLADTQYF.